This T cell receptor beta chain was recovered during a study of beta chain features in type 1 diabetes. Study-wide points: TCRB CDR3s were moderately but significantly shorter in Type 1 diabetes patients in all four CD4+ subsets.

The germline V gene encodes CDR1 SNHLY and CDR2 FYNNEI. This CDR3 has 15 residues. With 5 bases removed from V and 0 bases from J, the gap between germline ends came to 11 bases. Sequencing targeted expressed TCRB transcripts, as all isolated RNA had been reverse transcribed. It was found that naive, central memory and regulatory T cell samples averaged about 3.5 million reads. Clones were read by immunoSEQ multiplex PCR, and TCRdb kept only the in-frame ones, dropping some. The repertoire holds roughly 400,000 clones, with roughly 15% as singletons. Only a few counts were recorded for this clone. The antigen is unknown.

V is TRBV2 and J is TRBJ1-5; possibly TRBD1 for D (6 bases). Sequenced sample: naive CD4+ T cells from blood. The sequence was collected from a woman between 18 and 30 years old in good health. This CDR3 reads CASSRGQHSNQPQHF. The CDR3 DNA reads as TGTGCCAGCAGTCGTGGACAGCATAGCAATCAGCCCCAGCATTTT.